This entry features one T cell receptor (beta chain) sequence. The target of this receptor is not known. One base away there is no much larger clone; base qualities are not given. TCRbeta CDR3 regions were amplified from genomic DNA using the immunoSEQ Assay, a bias-controlled multiplex PCR. Per the authors' processing: Within the assay, amplification of reference gene primers was used to estimate how many nucleated cells each sample contained. To quantify the absolute abundance of each unique TCRbeta CDR3 rearrangement, sequence reads were collapsed and filtered. For each sample, productive Simpson clonality was calculated as the square root of Simpson's diversity index across productive rearrangements. The immuneACCESS repertoire file appears here via TCRdb, limited to in-frame rearrangements. These files lack a portion of the clones; in checked studies, under half of the deficit traces to unresolved V genes, and the cause of the others is not known. V, J and clone size are those of that table, while D and trimming were read from the DNA. A total of 200,000 or so clones appear in this sample, over 80% of them only once. Roughly 3.7% of the sample is taken by the ten largest.

This entry is derived from a study of blood T cell repertoires in COVID-19 (dated by TCRdb to the early 2020s). Background for the entire study: Collaborator samples came from the United States, Italy and Spain and covered acute and convalescent phases of COVID-19. The prospective study material was composed of cDNA or gDNA derived from T cells, B-cell-depleted T cells, or PBMCs. The sample metadata nearly always contained a de-identified subject ID, COVID-19 status, age in years and sex. The dataset comprised deeply sampled blood TCRbeta repertoires from subjects exposed to, actively infected with, or recovered from COVID-19. Samples came from the ongoing ImmuneRACE study (first 160 participants) plus 1,254 subjects from 6 global collaborators. HLA class I and class II types, where available, came from metadata supplied by the sample provider rather than from assay-based typing. The repertoires were made available in a free public database intended to serve as a resource for research on the immune response to SARS-CoV-2. What the work shows at the level of the full study, not this receptor alone: Clinical and demographic metadata were provided uncurated, with the amount varying by source and participant.

V has 4 bases trimmed and J has 4 bases trimmed; junction bases matching no gene number 5. CDR1 and CDR2, per the germline V gene (reference sequence), are SGHKS and YYEKEE. Inclusive of the bounding cysteine and phenylalanine, the CDR3 is 14 residues long. The CDR3 DNA has 42 bases and is translated from base 1. In the prospective study, participants were roughly 18 to 90 years old, resided in about two dozen geographic areas of the United States, and were enrolled through a virtual design. To assign participants to cohorts, the prospective study relied on clinical history that participants themselves reported in a screening survey and a study questionnaire. Exposed participants had been in contact with someone with a PCR-confirmed or clinician-diagnosed COVID-19 case within 2 weeks of study entry. In the prospective study, whole blood, serum and a nasopharyngeal or oropharyngeal swab were collected from each participant by mobile phlebotomists. Participants in the prospective study had the option to provide additional blood draws and questionnaires over a 2-month period. Blood samples from the prospective study were shipped frozen or at room temperature prior to DNA extraction.

The sequence came from a woman aged 25 to 39 who had been exposed to COVID-19. The rearranged segments are TRBV5-5 and TRBJ1-1, with 9 bases aligning to TRBD1. The sequencing sample was made of PBMCs or T cells enriched from blood (not recorded which). The CDR3 here reads CASSAGQGGTEAFF. The DNA sequence is TGTGCCAGCAGCGCGGGACAGGGTGGCACTGAAGCTTTCTTT.